The 11 T cell receptor beta chains presented below share a single source sample, sequenced in a study of cytomegalovirus exposure and HLA in healthy donors. Primers for the PCR totalled 60 Vbeta and 13 Jbeta. The assay was immunoSEQ multiplex PCR, and TCRdb's table has in-frame clones only and misses some. Among 140,000 to 150,000 clones listed, roughly 80% were seen once. The sample was PBMCs. The receptors shown here come from a woman aged 40-49 years in good health and CMV-seropositive.

The gene calls are TRBV29-1 and TRBJ1-2; the match to TRBD1 covers 8 bases. The CDR3 extends over 13 amino acids. Germline assignment: CDR1 SQVTM and CDR2 ANQGSEA. Trimming took 7 bases from V and 8 from J; bases not matched to a gene: 12. The CDR3 region has the DNA TGCAGCGGTGGAACAGGGGGTTTAGAGGGCTACACCTTC. Translated, it gives CSGGTGGLEGYTF.

The chain links TRBV6-5 to TRBJ2-3; tentative D call: TRBD2 (6 bases). V was cut by 2 bases and J by 2 bases, with 14 bases left in between. The CDR3 spans 16 residues. Germline V gene data show CDR1 as MNHEY and CDR2 as SVGAGI. The CDR3 DNA sequence: TGTGCCAGCAGTTACATGGGCGGGGCCCCCACAGATACGCAGTATTTT. It yields the protein CASSYMGGAPTDTQYF.

V and J are TRBV5-1 and TRBJ2-3; D is possibly TRBD2 (5 bases). The CDR3 spans 15 residues. Trimming left V 5 bases short and J 1 base short, with 14 bases between. Germline lookup yields CDR1 SGHRS and CDR2 YFSETQ. CDR3 nucleotide sequence: TGCGCCAGCAGGCGGTCGGGGATTGGCACAGATACGCAGTATTTT. Translation gives CASRRSGIGTDTQYF. Full variable domain (missing parts from reference TRBV5-1 and TRBJ2-3): KAGVTQTPRYLIKTRGQQVTLSCSPISGHRSVSWYQQTPGQGLQFLFEYFSETQRNKGNFPGRFSGRQFSNSRSEMNVSTLELGDSALYLCASRRSGIGTDTQYFGPGTRLTVL.

The chain is built from TRBV7-2 and TRBJ2-2, with TRBD1 matching 7 bases. Losses at the gene ends were 5 bases for V and 4 bases for J; bases not matched to a gene: 10. The CDR3 consists of 16 residues. CDR1 is SGHTA and CDR2 is FQGNSA in the germline V gene. This chain's CDR3 is CASSLRQGGGTGELFF. The DNA for the CDR3 is TGTGCCAGCAGCCTGAGACAGGGCGGTGGCACCGGGGAGCTGTTTTTT.

J is TRBJ2-5 and V is TRBV27; 8 bases match TRBD2. V shed 4 bases and J 3 bases; nucleotides not matched to a gene: 10. CDR3 length: 16 residues. Germline CDR1 MNHEY, CDR2 SMNVEV (reference sequence). For the CDR3, the DNA is TGTGCCAGCAGTTCCGCGCCGGGACTAGGGGAAGAGACCCAGTACTTC. The encoded protein is CASSSAPGLGEETQYF.

The chain links TRBV7-9 to TRBJ1-2; weak D call: TRBD1 (5 bases). CDR1 and CDR2 from the germline V gene are SEHNR and FQNEAQ (reference sequence). Trimming cost V 6 bases and J 8 bases, with 19 bases left between them. This CDR3 contains 14 residues. This CDR3 is CASRVPPGMGGYTF. DNA of the CDR3: TGTGCCAGCAGAGTTCCCCCAGGGATGGGCGGCTACACCTTC.

The V gene is TRBV11-2, the J gene TRBJ2-7, with 7 bases lining up with TRBD1. The J segment lost 6 bases and the V segment lost 5 bases, leaving 7 bases of the junction unmatched. Germline V lookup: CDR1 SGHAT, CDR2 FQNNGV. CDR3 length equals 13 residues. CDR3 loop: CASSAGQALEQYF. In DNA form, the CDR3 reads TGTGCCAGCAGCGCCGGACAGGCTCTCGAGCAGTACTTC.

The chain is built from TRBV5-6 and TRBJ2-7; 10 positions agree with TRBD2. The CDR3 length is 15 residues. After removal of 4 bases from V and 4 bases from J, the junction contained 8 bases not matched to a gene. Per the germline V gene, CDR1 is SGHDT and CDR2 is YYEEEE. The CDR3 sequence: CASSRLAGGTYEQYF. The CDR3 coding sequence is TGTGCCAGCAGCCGATTAGCGGGGGGTACTTACGAGCAGTACTTC.

This clone has just a few counts. The chain combines TRBV2 with TRBJ2-2; 10 nucleotides match TRBD1. The CDR3 is 15 amino acids. Trimming cost V 8 bases and J 2 bases; bases outside gene matches: 5. Germline lookup yields CDR1 SNHLY and CDR2 FYNNEI. The CDR3 reads CASQRDRGNTGELFF. Written as DNA, the CDR3 is TGTGCCAGCCAACGGGACAGGGGTAACACCGGGGAGCTGTTTTTT.

The rearrangement links TRBV7-9 to TRBJ2-3; TRBD2 matches 10 bases. CDR1 and CDR2 from the germline V gene are SEHNR and FQNEAQ (reference sequence). Trimming cost V 5 bases and J 7 bases; bases outside gene matches: 9. The CDR3 totals 15 residues. CDR3 nucleotide sequence: TGTGCCAGCAGCGCCTTAGCGGGGGGATCAAATACGCAGTATTTT. It codes for CASSALAGGSNTQYF. The full variable domain, completed using reference TRBV7-9 and TRBJ2-3, is DTGVSQNPRHKITKRGQNVTFRCDPISEHNRLYWYRQTLGQGPEFLTYFQNEAQLEKSRLLSDRFSAERPKGSFSTLEIQRTEQGDSAMYLCASSALAGGSNTQYFGPGTRLTVL.

This chain's CDR3 is CASRGRPSDTQYF. CDR3 nucleotides: TGTGCCAGCAGGGGGCGCCCATCTGATACGCAGTATTTT. This chain uses TRBV28 with TRBJ2-3, with D possibly matching TRBD1 (5 bases). Trimming pared 6 bases from V and 6 bases from J, leaving 13 bases between. Germline values: CDR1 MDHEN, CDR2 SYDVKM. CDR3 size: 13 residues.